Following are 25 T cell receptor beta chains from one sample sequenced in a study of identifying expanded T cells in peripheral blood. Method: immunoSEQ multiplex PCR; TCRdb's copy keeps in-frame clones and lacks some. Of 60,000 to 70,000 clones in the sample, over 80% were seen once. The source material was blood. Every receptor here comes from a person aged 18 to 75 in good health.

The rearrangement uses TRBV18 and TRBJ2-7; 9 bases are a match to TRBD2. Germline V gene data show CDR1 as KGHSH and CDR2 as LQKENI. V trimming: 3 bases; J trimming: 2 bases; junction bases outside the gene matches: 2. The CDR3 covers 14 residues. Here the CDR3 reads CASSPRTSAYEQYF. The CDR3 coding sequence is TGTGCCAGCTCACCTAGGACTAGCGCCTACGAGCAGTACTTC.

V and J are TRBV6-5 and TRBJ1-1; 7 bases map to TRBD1. The germline V gene has CDR1 MNHEY and CDR2 SVGAGI. V gave up 6 bases and J gave up 5 bases; unmatched junction bases: 3. The CDR3 spans 12 residues. CDR3 sequence: CASREDRTEAFF. As DNA, the CDR3 is TGTGCCAGCAGAGAGGACAGGACTGAAGCTTTCTTT.

This rearrangement joins TRBV5-5 to TRBJ2-3; 8 bases are shared with TRBD2. This CDR3 spans 15 amino acids. V lost 3 bases, J lost 2 bases, and 5 bases stayed unmatched. Germline V gene data show CDR1 as SGHKS and CDR2 as YYEKEE (reference sequence). The CDR3, as DNA: TGTGCCAGCAGCTCTGGCGGGGGGCCCACAGATACGCAGTATTTT. Its protein product is CASSSGGGPTDTQYF. The full variable domain, in which reference TRBV5-5 and TRBJ2-3 provide the parts outside the CDR3, is DAGVTQSPTHLIKTRGQQVTLRCSPISGHKSVSWYQQVLGQGPQFIFQYYEKEERGRGNFPDRFSARQFPNYSSELNVNALLLGDSALYLCASSSGGGPTDTQYFGPGTRLTVL.

This clone was recorded once. J is TRBJ2-1 and V is TRBV6-5; D possibly corresponds to TRBD1 (5 bases). Trimming pared 8 bases from V and 9 bases from J, leaving 20 bases between. Germline CDR1 is MNHEY and CDR2 is SVGAGI. The length of the CDR3 is 14 residues. CDR3 amino acids: CASSPPGPQGEQFF. Written as DNA, the CDR3 is TGTGCCAGCTCTCCTCCGGGCCCCCAGGGTGAGCAGTTCTTC.

V is TRBV18 and J is TRBJ2-5; D uncertain. V lost 0 bases and J lost 4, with 3 bases in between. This CDR3 has 12 amino acids. The germline V gene has CDR1 KGHSH and CDR2 LQKENI. This CDR3 is CASSPPRETQYF. Here the CDR3 DNA reads TGTGCCAGCTCACCACCGAGAGAGACCCAGTACTTC.

This clone came up a few times. The chain couples TRBV5-8 to TRBJ2-1, with D perhaps TRBD1 (5 bases). CDR1 is SGHTS, CDR2 YDEGEE, per germline. V was clipped by 3 bases and J by 10 bases, with 11 bases between them. The CDR3 is 12 residues long. CDR3 sequence reads: CASSSQGWEQFF. CDR3 coding DNA: TGTGCCAGCAGCTCTCAGGGTTGGGAGCAGTTCTTC.

V usage is TRBV5-1 and J usage is TRBJ2-7, with TRBD2 matching 10 bases. The V segment lost 5 bases and the J segment 6 bases; nucleotides outside the gene matches: 2. Looked up from germline, CDR1 is SGHRS and CDR2 is YFSETQ. The CDR3 extends over 12 amino acids. The CDR3 bases are TGCGCCAGCAGGTCTAGCGGGAGCGAGCAGTACTTC. As protein: CASRSSGSEQYF.

The chain couples TRBV7-9 to TRBJ1-1; D gene ambiguous. Trimming pared 5 bases from V and 3 bases from J, leaving 16 bases between. The CDR3 totals 15 residues. Germline V gene lookup returns CDR1 SEHNR and CDR2 FQNEAQ (reference sequence). CDR3 nucleotides: TGTGCCAGCAGCCCTCATGGACTGAGGGACACTGAAGCTTTCTTT. Its protein is CASSPHGLRDTEAFF.

The rearrangement joins TRBV11-2 to TRBJ1-3, with D possibly matching TRBD1 (6 bases). The V and J ends lost 5 bases and 1 base respectively, with 6 bases between them. The CDR3 sequence is 13 residues long. The germline gives CDR1 SGHAT, CDR2 FQNNGV. CDR3 DNA: TGTGCCAGCAGCAGGGGGTCTGGAAACACCATATATTTT. Residues: CASSRGSGNTIYF.

The chain couples TRBV10-2 to TRBJ2-7; D remains unclear. The germline V gene has CDR1 WSHSY and CDR2 SAAADI. The CDR3 sequence is 12 residues long. Deletions cut 0 bases from V and 6 bases from J, with 6 bases between. The CDR3 spells CASSESVGEQYF. As DNA, the CDR3 is TGCGCCAGCAGTGAGTCGGTAGGCGAGCAGTACTTC.

The rearrangement links TRBV6-1 to TRBJ2-7; 10 nucleotides match TRBD1. In germline, CDR1 is MNHNS, CDR2 SASEGT. The CDR3 covers 15 residues. The ends lost 6 bases at V and 4 bases at J; junction bases unmatched: 9. In DNA, the CDR3 is TGTGCCAGCAGACTACGGACAGGGGGTTATTACGAGCAGTACTTC. Translation gives CASRLRTGGYYEQYF.

This chain links TRBV4-1 with TRBJ2-1, with 7 bases aligning to TRBD2. V shed 4 bases, J shed 3 bases, and the junction held 9 bases outside the gene matches. CDR3 length: 16 residues. The germline gives CDR1 MGHRA, CDR2 YSYEKL. The CDR3 here is CASSLTLGGNYNEQFF. The CDR3 DNA sequence: TGCGCCAGCAGCCTAACCCTGGGGGGGAACTACAATGAGCAGTTCTTC.

This chain connects TRBV14 to TRBJ2-7, with D perhaps TRBD1 or TRBD2 (7 bases each). The CDR3 sequence is 15 residues long. With 0 bases removed from V and 2 bases from J, the gap between germline ends came to 11 bases. Germline CDR1 and CDR2: SGHDN and FVKESK. The DNA of the CDR3 is TGTGCCAGCAGCCAAGACAGGGGGGGGGCCTACGAGCAGTACTTC. Protein product: CASSQDRGGAYEQYF. Looking up the rest from reference TRBV14 and TRBJ2-7 gives the full variable domain: EAGVTQFPSHSVIEKGQTVTLRCDPISGHDNLYWYRRVMGKEIKFLLHFVKESKQDESGMPNNRFLAERTGGTYSTLKVQPAELEDSGVYFCASSQDRGGAYEQYFGPGTRLTVT.

The V gene is TRBV19, the J gene TRBJ1-5; D unresolved. Germline lookup yields CDR1 LNHDA and CDR2 SQIVND (reference sequence). Trimming took off 7 bases at V and 0 bases at J, with 7 bases between the two ends. The CDR3 spans 13 residues. The CDR3 sequence is CASKRDSNQPQHF. CDR3 sequence (DNA): TGTGCCAGTAAAAGGGATAGCAATCAGCCCCAGCATTTT.

V and J are TRBV2 and TRBJ2-2, with 8 bases identical to TRBD2. J was trimmed by 6 bases and V by 5 bases; bases with no gene match: 5. Per the germline V gene, CDR1 is SNHLY and CDR2 is FYNNEI. There are 14 residues in the CDR3. The CDR3 nucleotides read TGTGCCAGCAGTCCGGGACTAGTTCCCGGGGAGCTGTTTTTT. Translation: CASSPGLVPGELFF.

This clone has just one count. The gene calls are TRBV5-8 and TRBJ1-3; D not certain. Germline CDR1 and CDR2: SGHTS and YDEGEE. The length of the CDR3 is 14 residues. V lost 0 bases and J lost 4, with 8 bases in between. The DNA of the CDR3 is TGTGCCAGCAGCTTGGTATCGGTAGGAAACACCATATATTTT. Protein product: CASSLVSVGNTIYF.

The chain uses TRBV11-1 and TRBJ1-1, with D possibly TRBD1 on 5 matching bases. CDR3 length: 14 amino acids. Germline V gene sequence: CDR1 SGHAT, CDR2 FQDESV (reference sequence). The V gene lost 1 base and the J gene lost 5 bases, with 11 bases spanning the gap. CDR3 bases: TGTGCCAGCAGCTTAGACAGGAGGGTGACTGAAGCTTTCTTT. Translation: CASSLDRRVTEAFF.

The chain employs TRBV7-2 and TRBJ2-7; a weak D match, TRBD1 (5 bases). Germline CDR1 and CDR2: SGHTA and FQGNSA. V lost 4 bases and J lost 6, with 19 bases in between. This CDR3 has 15 residues. The CDR3 loop reads CASSSQGRGLGEQYF. In DNA form, the CDR3 reads TGTGCCAGCAGCTCGCAGGGAAGGGGATTGGGCGAGCAGTACTTC.

The chain is built from TRBV28 and TRBJ1-4, with 7 bases that match TRBD1. The CDR3 totals 14 residues. With V trimmed by 5 bases and J by 8 bases, 8 bases remained unmatched. Germline assignment: CDR1 MDHEN and CDR2 SYDVKM. The CDR3 sequence is CASSPTGVEEKLFF. The CDR3 DNA is TGTGCCAGCAGTCCTACAGGGGTGGAGGAAAAACTGTTTTTT.

In its sample, this clone was seen once. This chain connects TRBV12-5 to TRBJ2-5, with 8 bases fitting TRBD2. Unmatched junction bases numbered 16, after V lost 2 bases and J lost 5 bases. The CDR3 spans 18 residues. Per the germline V gene, CDR1 is LGHNT and CDR2 is FRNRAP. The CDR3 sequence: CASGLTPLSGGPQETQYF. CDR3 bases: TGTGCTAGTGGTTTGACCCCGCTATCGGGGGGGCCTCAGGAGACCCAGTACTTC.

The rearrangement links TRBV6-1 to TRBJ1-1; D uncertain. The CDR3 loop spans 13 amino acids. Deletions cut 2 bases from V and 7 bases from J, with 11 bases between. Germline V gene sequence: CDR1 MNHNS, CDR2 SASEGT. The CDR3 protein is CASSETAAIEAFF. The CDR3 DNA follows: TGTGCCAGCAGTGAAACGGCCGCAATTGAAGCTTTCTTT.

The chain recombines TRBV14 with TRBJ1-2; D is ambiguous. This CDR3 contains 14 residues. With 0 bases removed from V and 3 bases from J, the gap between germline ends came to 8 bases. Germline V gene data show CDR1 as SGHDN and CDR2 as FVKESK. CDR3 loop: CASSQDTGYYGYTF. The CDR3 nucleotides read TGTGCCAGCAGCCAAGATACGGGTTACTATGGCTACACCTTC. The whole variable domain, filled in from reference TRBV14 and TRBJ1-2, reads EAGVTQFPSHSVIEKGQTVTLRCDPISGHDNLYWYRRVMGKEIKFLLHFVKESKQDESGMPNNRFLAERTGGTYSTLKVQPAELEDSGVYFCASSQDTGYYGYTFGSGTRLTVV.

The V gene is TRBV9, the J gene TRBJ1-2, with 7 bases lining up with TRBD1. The CDR3 is 15 amino acids. The J segment lost 6 bases and the V segment lost 0 bases, leaving 8 bases of the junction unmatched. The germline V gene has CDR1 SGDLS and CDR2 YYNGEE. The CDR3 DNA reads as TGTGCCAGCAGCGTAGGATCGACAGGGAGGAATGGCTACACCTTC. It translates to CASSVGSTGRNGYTF.

The chain is built from TRBV10-3 and TRBJ1-4, with unresolved D. This CDR3 contains 11 residues. From germline, CDR1 is ENHRY and CDR2 SYGVKD. The germline V and J ends were trimmed by 8 bases and 5 bases, with 6 bases remaining between them. The CDR3 here is CAIGLNEKLFF. DNA of the CDR3: TGTGCCATCGGGCTGAATGAAAAACTGTTTTTT.

V gene TRBV2 combines with J gene TRBJ2-1, with D hard to call. The ends were cut back, 9 bases at V and 0 bases at J, with 12 bases in the middle. The CDR3 runs to 14 residues. CDR1 SNHLY and CDR2 FYNNEI come from the germline V gene. CDR3 sequence (DNA): TGTGCCAGTAACCTAGTGAGCTCCTACAATGAGCAGTTCTTC. This sequence encodes CASNLVSSYNEQFF. Complete variable domain (other parts from reference TRBV2 and TRBJ2-1): EPEVTQTPSHQVTQMGQEVILRCVPISNHLYFYWYRQILGQKVEFLVSFYNNEISEKSEIFDDQFSVERPDGSNFTLKIRSTKLEDSAMYFCASNLVSSYNEQFFGPGTRLTVL.